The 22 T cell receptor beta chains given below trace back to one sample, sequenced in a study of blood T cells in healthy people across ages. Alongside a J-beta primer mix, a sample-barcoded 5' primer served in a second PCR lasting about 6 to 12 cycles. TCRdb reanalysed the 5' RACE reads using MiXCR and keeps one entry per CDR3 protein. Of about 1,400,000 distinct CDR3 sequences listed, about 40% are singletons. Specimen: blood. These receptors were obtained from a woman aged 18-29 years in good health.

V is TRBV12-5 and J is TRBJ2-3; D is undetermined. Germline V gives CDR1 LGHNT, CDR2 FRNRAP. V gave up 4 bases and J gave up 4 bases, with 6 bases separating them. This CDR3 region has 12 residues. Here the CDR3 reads CASGSQADTQYF. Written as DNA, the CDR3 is TGTGCTAGTGGTTCACAAGCAGATACGCAGTATTTT.

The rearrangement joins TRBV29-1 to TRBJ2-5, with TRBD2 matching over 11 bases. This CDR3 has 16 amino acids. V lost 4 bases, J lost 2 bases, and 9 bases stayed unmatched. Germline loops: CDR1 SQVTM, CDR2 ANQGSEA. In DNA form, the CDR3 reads TGCAGCGTTGGGGCTAGCGGGAGGAATCGGCAAGAGACCCAGTACTTC. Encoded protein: CSVGASGRNRQETQYF.

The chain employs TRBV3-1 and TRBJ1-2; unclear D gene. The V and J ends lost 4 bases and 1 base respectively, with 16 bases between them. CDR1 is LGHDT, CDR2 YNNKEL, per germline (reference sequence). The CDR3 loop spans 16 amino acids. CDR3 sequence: CASSRKGGPDNYGYTF. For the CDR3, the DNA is TGTGCCAGCAGCCGCAAGGGCGGACCGGATAACTATGGCTACACCTTC.

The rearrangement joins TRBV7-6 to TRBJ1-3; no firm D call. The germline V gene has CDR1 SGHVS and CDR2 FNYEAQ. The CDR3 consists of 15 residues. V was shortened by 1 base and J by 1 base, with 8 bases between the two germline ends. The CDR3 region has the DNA TGTGCCAGCAGCTTAGAATGGGGTTCTGGAAACACCATATATTTT. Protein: CASSLEWGSGNTIYF.

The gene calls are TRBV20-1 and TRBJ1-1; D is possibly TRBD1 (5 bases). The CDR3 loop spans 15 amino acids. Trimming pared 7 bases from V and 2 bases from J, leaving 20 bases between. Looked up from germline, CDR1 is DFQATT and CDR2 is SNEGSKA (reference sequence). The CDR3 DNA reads TGCAGTGTTGCGGCCGGGGGGAAAGTTAACACTGAAGCTTTCTTT. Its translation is CSVAAGGKVNTEAFF.

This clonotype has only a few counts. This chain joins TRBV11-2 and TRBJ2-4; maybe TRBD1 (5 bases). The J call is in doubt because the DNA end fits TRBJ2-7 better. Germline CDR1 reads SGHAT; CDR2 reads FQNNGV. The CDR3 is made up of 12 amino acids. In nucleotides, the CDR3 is TGTGCCAGCAGCGGACAAACTGGCGAGCAGTACTTC. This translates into CASSGQTGEQYF.

CDR3 in DNA: TGTGCCAGCAGCTTAGAAATTTTGGGGCGGGAGACCCAGTACTTC. Its protein product is CASSLEILGRETQYF. V is TRBV7-9 and J is TRBJ2-5, with a possible D match to TRBD1 (5 bases). CDR1 is SEHNR and CDR2 is FQNEAQ in the germline V gene (reference sequence). V was shortened by 1 base and J by 5 bases, with 14 bases between the two germline ends. CDR3 length: 15 residues.

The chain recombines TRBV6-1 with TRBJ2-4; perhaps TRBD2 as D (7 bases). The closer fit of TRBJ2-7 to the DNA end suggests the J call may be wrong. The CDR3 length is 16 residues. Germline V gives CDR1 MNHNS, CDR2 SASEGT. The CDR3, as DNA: TGTGCCAGCAGTGAAACCAGACAGGAGTTAGCGGGCGAGCAGTACTTC. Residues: CASSETRQELAGEQYF.

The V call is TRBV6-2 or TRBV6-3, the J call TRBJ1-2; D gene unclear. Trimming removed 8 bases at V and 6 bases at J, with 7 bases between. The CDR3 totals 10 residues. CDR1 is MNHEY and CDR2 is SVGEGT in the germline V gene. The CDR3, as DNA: TGTGCCAGCGGCGCTAATGGCTACACCTTC. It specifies CASGANGYTF.

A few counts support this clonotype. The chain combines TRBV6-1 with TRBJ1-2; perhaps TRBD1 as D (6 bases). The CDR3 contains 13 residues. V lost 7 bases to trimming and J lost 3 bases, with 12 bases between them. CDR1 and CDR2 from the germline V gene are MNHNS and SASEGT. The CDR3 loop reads CASKRRQDYGYTF. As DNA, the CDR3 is TGTGCCAGCAAACGGAGACAGGACTATGGCTACACCTTC.

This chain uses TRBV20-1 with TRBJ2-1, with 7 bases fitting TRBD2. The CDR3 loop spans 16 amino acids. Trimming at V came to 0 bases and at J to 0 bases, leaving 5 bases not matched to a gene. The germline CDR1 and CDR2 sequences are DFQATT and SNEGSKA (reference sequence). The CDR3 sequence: CSARELAGLSYNEQFF. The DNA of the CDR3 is TGCAGTGCTAGAGAGTTAGCGGGTCTCTCCTACAATGAGCAGTTCTTC.

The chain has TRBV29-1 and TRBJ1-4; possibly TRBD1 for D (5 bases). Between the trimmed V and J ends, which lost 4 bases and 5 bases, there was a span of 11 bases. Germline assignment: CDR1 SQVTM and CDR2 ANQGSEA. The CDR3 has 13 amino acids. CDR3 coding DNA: TGCAGCGTTGTATGGGGGTCAAATGAAAAACTGTTTTTT. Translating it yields CSVVWGSNEKLFF.

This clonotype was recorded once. The DNA for the CDR3 is TGCAGCGTTCGCGCCTGGCAGGGGGCTGCGGATGAGCAGTTCTTC. Encoded protein: CSVRAWQGAADEQFF. This rearrangement joins TRBV29-1 to TRBJ2-1; the match to TRBD1 covers 8 bases. Germline V CDR1 and CDR2: SQVTM, ANQGSEA. V shed 5 bases, J shed 8 bases, and the junction held 14 bases outside the gene matches. This CDR3 comprises 15 residues.

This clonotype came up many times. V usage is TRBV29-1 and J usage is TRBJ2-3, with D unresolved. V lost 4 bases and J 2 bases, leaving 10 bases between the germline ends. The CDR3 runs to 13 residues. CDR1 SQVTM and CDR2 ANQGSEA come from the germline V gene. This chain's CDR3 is CSVVTAYTDTQYF. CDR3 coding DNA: TGCAGCGTTGTAACGGCTTACACAGATACGCAGTATTTT.

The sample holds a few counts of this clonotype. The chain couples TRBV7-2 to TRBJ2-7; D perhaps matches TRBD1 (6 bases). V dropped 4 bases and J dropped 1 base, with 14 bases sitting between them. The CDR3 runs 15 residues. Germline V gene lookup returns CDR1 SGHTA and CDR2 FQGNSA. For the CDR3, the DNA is TGTGCCAGCAGCTCCCGACAGGCTACATCCTACGAGCAGTACTTC. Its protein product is CASSSRQATSYEQYF.

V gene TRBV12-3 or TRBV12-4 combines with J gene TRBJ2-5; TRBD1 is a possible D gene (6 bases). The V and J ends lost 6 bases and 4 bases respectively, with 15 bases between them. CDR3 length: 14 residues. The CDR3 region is CASSHQGSGETQYF. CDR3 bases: TGTGCCAGCAGCCACCAGGGGTCCGGAGAGACCCAGTACTTC.

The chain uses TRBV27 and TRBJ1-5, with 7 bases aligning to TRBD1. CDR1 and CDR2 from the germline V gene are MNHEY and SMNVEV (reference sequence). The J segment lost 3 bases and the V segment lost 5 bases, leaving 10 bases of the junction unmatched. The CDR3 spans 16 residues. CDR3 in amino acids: CASSRSFDRANQPQHF. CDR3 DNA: TGTGCCAGCAGTCGGAGTTTTGACAGGGCCAATCAGCCCCAGCATTTT.

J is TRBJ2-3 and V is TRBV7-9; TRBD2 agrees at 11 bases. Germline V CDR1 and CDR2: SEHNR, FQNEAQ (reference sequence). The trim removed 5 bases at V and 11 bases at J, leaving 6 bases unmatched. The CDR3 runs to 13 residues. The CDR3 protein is CASSPTSGSRQYF. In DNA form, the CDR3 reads TGTGCCAGCAGCCCAACTAGCGGGAGTAGGCAGTATTTT.

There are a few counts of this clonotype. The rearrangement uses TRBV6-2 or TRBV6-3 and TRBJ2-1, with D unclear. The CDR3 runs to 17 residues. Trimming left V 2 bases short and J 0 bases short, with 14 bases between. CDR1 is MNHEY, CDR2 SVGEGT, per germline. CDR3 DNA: TGTGCCAGCAGTTACGGCCTAGGGTTGAGCTCCTACAATGAGCAGTTCTTC. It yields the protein CASSYGLGLSSYNEQFF.

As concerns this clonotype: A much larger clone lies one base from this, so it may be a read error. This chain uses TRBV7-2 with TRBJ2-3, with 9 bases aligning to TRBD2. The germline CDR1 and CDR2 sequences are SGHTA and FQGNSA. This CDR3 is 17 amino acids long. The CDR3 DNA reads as TGTGACAGCAGCTTATTGGCTAGCGGGATTAGCACAGATACGCAGTATTTT. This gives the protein CDSSLLASGISTDTQYF.

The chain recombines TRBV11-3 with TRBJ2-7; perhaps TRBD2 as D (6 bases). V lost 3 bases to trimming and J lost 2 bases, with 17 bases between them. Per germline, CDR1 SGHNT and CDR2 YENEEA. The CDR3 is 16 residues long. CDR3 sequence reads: CASSLEGADKTYEQYF. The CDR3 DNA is TGTGCCAGCAGCTTGGAGGGAGCCGACAAGACCTACGAGCAGTACTTC. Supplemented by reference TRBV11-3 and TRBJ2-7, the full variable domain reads EAGVVQSPRYKIIEKKQPVAFWCNPISGHNTLYWYLQNLGQGPELLIRYENEEAVDDSQLPKDRFSAERLKGVDSTLKIQPAELGDSAVYLCASSLEGADKTYEQYFGPGTRLTVT.

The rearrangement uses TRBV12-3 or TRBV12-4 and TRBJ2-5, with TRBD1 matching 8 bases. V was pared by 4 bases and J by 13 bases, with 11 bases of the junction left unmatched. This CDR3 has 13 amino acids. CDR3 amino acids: CASSSGTGTARYF. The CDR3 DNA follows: TGTGCCAGCAGTTCGGGGACAGGTACGGCGCGGTACTTC.